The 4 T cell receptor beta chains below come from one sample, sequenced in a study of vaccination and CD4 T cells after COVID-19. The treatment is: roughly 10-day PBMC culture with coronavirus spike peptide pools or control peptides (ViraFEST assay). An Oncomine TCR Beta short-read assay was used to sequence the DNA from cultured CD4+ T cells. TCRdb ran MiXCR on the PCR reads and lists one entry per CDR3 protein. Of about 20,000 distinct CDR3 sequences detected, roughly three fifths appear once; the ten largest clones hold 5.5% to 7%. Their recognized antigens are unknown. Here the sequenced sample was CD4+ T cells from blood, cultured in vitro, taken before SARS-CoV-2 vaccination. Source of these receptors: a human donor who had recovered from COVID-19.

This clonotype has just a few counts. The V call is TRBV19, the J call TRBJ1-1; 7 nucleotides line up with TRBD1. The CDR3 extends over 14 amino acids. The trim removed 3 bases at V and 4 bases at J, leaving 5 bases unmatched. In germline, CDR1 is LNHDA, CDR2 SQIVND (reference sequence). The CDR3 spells CASSITGDITEAFF. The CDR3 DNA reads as TGTGCCAGTAGTATCACAGGGGACATCACTGAAGCTTTCTTT.

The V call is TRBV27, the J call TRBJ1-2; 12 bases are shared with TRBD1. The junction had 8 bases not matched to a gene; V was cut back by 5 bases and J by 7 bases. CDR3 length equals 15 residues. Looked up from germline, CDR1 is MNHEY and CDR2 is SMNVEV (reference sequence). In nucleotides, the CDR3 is TGTGCCAGCAGTACGACCGGGACAGGGGGCCCTGGCTACACCTTC. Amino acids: CASSTTGTGGPGYTF.

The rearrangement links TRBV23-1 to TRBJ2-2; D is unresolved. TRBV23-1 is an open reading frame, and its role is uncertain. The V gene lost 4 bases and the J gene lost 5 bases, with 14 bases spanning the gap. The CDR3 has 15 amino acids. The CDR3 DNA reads TGCGCCAGCAGTCCCCCCTTACGTTGGACCGGGGAGCTGTTTTTT. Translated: CASSPPLRWTGELFF.

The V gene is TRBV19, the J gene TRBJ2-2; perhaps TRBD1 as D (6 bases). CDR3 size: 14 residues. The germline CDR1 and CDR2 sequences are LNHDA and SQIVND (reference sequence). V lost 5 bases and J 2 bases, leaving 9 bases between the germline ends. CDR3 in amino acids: CASSRQVNTGELFF. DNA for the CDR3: TGTGCCAGTAGTCGACAGGTCAACACCGGGGAGCTGTTTTTT.